These T cell receptor beta chains were read from a single sample in a study of early T cells in non-severe SARS-CoV-2 infection. Each CDR3 protein gets one entry after TCRdb re-called the 5' RACE reads with MiXCR. Here the sample spans 95,000 to 100,000 distinct CDR3 sequences, about 11% being singletons. Input material: whole blood. The receptor set was obtained from an adult who was a healthcare worker with PCR-confirmed SARS-CoV-2 infection or an uninfected control (not recorded which). The CDR3 runs from the conserved cysteine through the conserved F or W. The D gene is left open where the match is weak. Size tells how often a clone was seen (once, few, many) or the class of an expanded clone, and some rows leave it out.

D	size	J	V	CDR3	DNA
.	few	TRBJ2-5	TRBV29-1	CSVGPSGAGGETQYF	TGCAGCGTTGGACCGTCGGGAGCTGGGGGGGAGACCCAGTACTTC
.	.	TRBJ2-2	TRBV5-1	CASSPGLDTGELFF	TGCGCCAGCAGCCCCGGGCTTGACACCGGGGAGCTGTTTTTT
.	.	TRBJ2-4	TRBV30	CAWSVRFRGIVKNIQYF	TGTGCCTGGAGTGTACGGTTCAGGGGAATTGTCAAAAACATTCAGTACTTC
TRBD1	.	TRBJ2-7	TRBV4-1	CASSQTLGQGSYEQYF	TGCGCCAGCAGCCAGACCCTTGGACAGGGATCCTACGAGCAGTACTTC
.	.	TRBJ1-1	TRBV18	CASSPPYGVTTEAFF	TGTGCCAGCTCACCACCGTACGGGGTGACCACTGAAGCTTTCTTT
TRBD1	many	TRBJ2-1	TRBV4-2	CASSRTGGGELYNEQFF	TGTGCCAGCAGCCGGACAGGGGGCGGTGAATTGTACAATGAGCAGTTCTTC
TRBD2	.	TRBJ2-7	TRBV12-3/TRBV12-4	CASSNGLVFYEQYF	TGTGCCAGCAGTAATGGACTAGTCTTCTACGAGCAGTACTTC
.	few	TRBJ2-2	TRBV14	CASRTVHTGELFF	TGTGCCAGCCGTACCGTACACACCGGGGAGCTGTTTTTT
TRBD2	.	TRBJ2-1	TRBV19	CASSIDLLGTSGHNEQFF	TGTGCCAGTAGTATAGATCTATTGGGGACTAGTGGACATAATGAGCAGTTCTTC
TRBD1	many	TRBJ1-4	TRBV7-9	CASSFGTGGSDEKLFF	TGTGCCAGCAGCTTCGGGACAGGGGGATCGGATGAAAAACTGTTTTTT
.	many	TRBJ1-6	TRBV9	CASSARPDNSPLHF	TGTGCCAGCAGCGCCAGGCCAGACAATTCACCCCTCCACTTT
TRBD1	many	TRBJ1-6	TRBV27	CASSIQGANSPLHF	TGTGCCAGCAGTATCCAGGGGGCGAATTCACCCCTCCACTTT
.	many	TRBJ1-2	TRBV4-2	CASSQDLGGTNYGYTF	TGTGCCAGCAGCCAAGATTTAGGCGGAACTAACTATGGCTACACCTTC
TRBD1	many	TRBJ2-6	TRBV20-1	CSASRGLGANVLTF	TGCAGTGCTAGTAGGGGGCTCGGGGCCAACGTCCTGACTTTC
.	many	TRBJ2-5	TRBV7-6	CASSFPSSGAPLKETQYF	TGTGCCAGCAGCTTCCCGTCATCCGGGGCTCCTTTAAAAGAGACCCAGTACTTC
TRBD1	.	TRBJ1-4	TRBV6-1	CASSETTGREKLFF	TGTGCCAGCAGTGAAACGACAGGGAGGGAAAAACTGTTTTTT
.	few	TRBJ1-1	TRBV6-1	CASSVGAGPNTEAFF	TGTGCCAGCAGTGTGGGCGCAGGTCCGAACACTGAAGCTTTCTTT
.	few	TRBJ2-5	TRBV27	CASSLSVQETQYF	TGTGCCAGCAGTTTATCTGTCCAAGAGACCCAGTACTTC
.	.	TRBJ1-2	TRBV29-1	CSVDARDLSAWRNEIYGYTF	TGCAGCGTTGACGCTCGGGACCTCAGTGCTTGGAGGAATGAGATCTATGGCTACACCTTC
TRBD1	few	TRBJ1-2	TRBV28	CASLGGQANNYGYTF	TGTGCCAGTCTCGGGGGACAGGCGAATAACTATGGCTACACCTTC
TRBD2	many	TRBJ2-3	TRBV20-1	CSERETSTDTQYF	TGCAGTGAGCGGGAGACTAGCACAGATACGCAGTATTTT
.	many	TRBJ2-5	TRBV12-3/TRBV12-4	CASSLVSETQYF	TGTGCCAGCAGTTTAGTCAGTGAGACCCAGTACTTC
.	.	TRBJ2-7	TRBV6-6	CASSYSSGRDYEQYF	TGTGCCAGCAGTTACTCGTCCGGACGCGACTACGAGCAGTACTTC
.	many	TRBJ1-4	TRBV20-1	CAPYREKLFF	TGCGCCCCTTACAGGGAAAAACTGTTTTTT
.	.	TRBJ2-1	TRBV5-6	CASSLDTSSYNEQFF	TGTGCCAGCAGTCTGGACACTAGCTCCTACAATGAGCAGTTCTTC
.	many	TRBJ1-1	TRBV2	CAWYRVGDTEAFF	TGTGCCTGGTACAGGGTCGGGGACACTGAAGCTTTCTTT
.	many	TRBJ1-1	TRBV29-1	CSVGSGMGTEAFF	TGCAGCGTTGGAAGTGGAATGGGCACTGAAGCTTTCTTT
.	.	TRBJ2-3	TRBV7-2	CASSSGLFTDTQYF	TGTGCCAGCAGCTCAGGACTCTTTACAGATACGCAGTATTTT
.	many	TRBJ2-2	TRBV11-2	CASSTRTFNTGELFF	TGTGCCAGCAGCACTAGGACGTTTAACACCGGGGAGCTGTTTTTT
TRBD1	.	TRBJ1-1	TRBV5-1	CASSLGGGQRNTEAFF	TGCGCCAGCAGCTTGGGCGGGGGACAGCGTAACACTGAAGCTTTCTTT
TRBD1	.	TRBJ2-2	TRBV7-8	CASSQDRAGELFF	TGTGCCAGCAGTCAAGACAGGGCCGGGGAGCTGTTTTTT
.	few	TRBJ1-5	TRBV12-3/TRBV12-4	CASSLAVGQPQHF	TGTGCCAGCAGTTTAGCAGTGGGTCAGCCCCAGCATTTT
.	many	TRBJ2-7	TRBV7-9	CASSLAGVRYEQYF	TGTGCCAGCAGCTTAGCTGGGGTCCGCTACGAGCAGTACTTC
TRBD1	.	TRBJ1-5	TRBV7-9	CASSLTGAGQPQHF	TGTGCCAGCAGCTTGACAGGGGCAGGTCAGCCCCAGCATTTT
.	.	TRBJ1-5	TRBV4-1	CASSQGGAGNQPQHF	TGCGCCAGCAGCCAAGGCGGAGCGGGCAATCAGCCCCAGCATTTT
.	many	TRBJ2-2	TRBV28	CAIRHSTGELFF	TGTGCCATACGTCATTCTACCGGGGAGCTGTTTTTT
.	.	TRBJ1-1	TRBV20-1	CSSRGNTEAFF	TGCAGTTCTCGGGGGAACACTGAAGCTTTCTTT
.	.	TRBJ1-1	TRBV6-5	CASSYLMNTEAFF	TGTGCCAGCAGTTACTTAATGAACACTGAAGCTTTCTTT
.	many	TRBJ1-5	TRBV15	CATSTGFYNQPQHF	TGTGCCACCAGCACAGGGTTTTACAATCAGCCCCAGCATTTT
.	many	TRBJ2-1	TRBV7-2	CASSFPSDYSYNEQFF	TGTGCCAGCAGCTTTCCCTCGGACTATTCCTACAATGAGCAGTTCTTC
.	few	TRBJ2-7	TRBV25-1	CASSRTGTESSYEQYF	TGTGCCAGCAGTCGAACCGGGACGGAGAGCTCCTACGAGCAGTACTTC
TRBD2	.	TRBJ2-1	TRBV6-5	CATGGASYNEQFF	TGTGCCACGGGGGGGGCCTCCTACAATGAGCAGTTCTTC
.	many	TRBJ1-5	TRBV2	CASSDWGSQPQHF	TGTGCCAGCAGTGATTGGGGGTCTCAGCCCCAGCATTTT
TRBD1	few	TRBJ1-4	TRBV6-1	CASSETGVVEKLFF	TGTGCCAGCAGTGAAACAGGGGTGGTTGAAAAACTGTTTTTT
.	many	TRBJ1-5	TRBV28	CASSSIVKSNQPQHF	TGTGCCAGCAGTTCCATTGTTAAGAGCAATCAGCCCCAGCATTTT
.	few	TRBJ1-5	TRBV9	CASSVANNQPQHF	TGTGCCAGCAGCGTTGCGAATAATCAGCCCCAGCATTTT
.	many	TRBJ1-1	TRBV20-1	CSAPTDSTEAFF	TGCAGTGCTCCTACGGACAGTACTGAAGCTTTCTTT
.	.	TRBJ1-1	TRBV29-1	CSVEIDRYTEAFF	TGCAGCGTTGAGATAGACAGGTACACTGAAGCTTTCTTT
.	.	TRBJ2-5	TRBV29-1	CSVDLETQYF	TGCAGCGTTGACCTCGAGACCCAGTACTTC
.	few	TRBJ1-1	TRBV12-5	CASGLLTQEFSFEAFF	TGTGCTAGTGGTTTGTTGACGCAGGAGTTCTCGTTTGAAGCTTTCTTT